The present T cell receptor beta chain was sequenced within a study of cytomegalovirus exposure and HLA in healthy donors (dated by TCRdb to the late 2010s). Describing the broader study: An earlier analysis of some 500 of the donors reported 276 Gb of sequence data and 120 million or so unique TCR beta sequences from around 200 million T cells. An early release covering roughly 600 HLA-typed donors comprised 250 to 350 gigabases of sequencing data and around 85 million unique TCR sequences. Among the roughly 400 genotyped donors, approximately 81% belonged to the genetic ancestry cluster associated with self-reported Caucasian donors. The study aimed to test whether signatures of past pathogen exposure could be identified by cataloging public T cell receptors. The T cell repertoires of several hundred subjects were profiled by immunosequencing and related to cytomegalovirus serostatus. Along with the approximately 700-subject first cohort, a separate validation cohort of 120 different subjects was used. To predict cytomegalovirus infection status, the study combined high-throughput TCR immunosequencing, statistical association of individual TCRs with disease status, and machine learning. A later analysis re-examined previously published TCR beta repertoires from about 700 donors and added high-resolution HLA genotyping to investigate patterns of TCR occurrence. Rather than drawing on any new phenotypic data, the later analysis identified candidate immune exposures from TCR beta sequences and the way those sequences occurred across donors. An earlier analysis of 450 to 750 of the donors used high-throughput TCR beta sequencing to judge whether each TCR beta V gene segment behaved as functional or pseudogenic. Donor age, sex, ethnicity and CMV serostatus were collected together with the repertoire data. Genome-wide SNP genotypes for about 55% of the roughly 670 donors were used in a later genetic analysis, which treated that subset as a discovery cohort. Every discovery cohort repertoire had been produced on one sequencing platform. Class I and class II HLA loci were covered by the typing at four-digit resolution. Typing coverage varied by locus: roughly 629-630 donors for A, B, C, DRB1 and DQB1; more than 500 for DQA1; some 610 for DPA1; approximately 470 for DPB1. Roughly 5 DR-DQ haplotypes were treated as single units for association and clustering because of strong linkage in the cohort. Among some 400 genotyped donors of the cohort, an average of roughly 230,000 unique TCR beta nucleotide sequences was sequenced per donor, of which 15% to 20% were non-productive. Overall study outcomes, separate from this receptor: Roughly uniform sequencing depth across donors was assumed in presence/absence analyses, although this assumption may not hold. In a later analysis, several top co-occurrence clusters were reported to appear linked to parvovirus B19, influenza, CMV and Epstein-Barr virus. A later analysis found that TCR association rates varied across HLA loci, with DRB1 alleles showing the most associated TCRs and HLA-C alleles the fewest. Compared with equally common non-associated chains, HLA-associated TCR beta chains in a later analysis were more clonally expanded and had lower generation probabilities. The authors suggested that the approach could potentially be generalized to other disease states and immunological phenotypes. A later genetic analysis associated a missense DCLRE1C variant with V-gene and J-gene trimming of TCR beta chains, and an independent cohort replicated the association. For the cohort, immune exposure information was limited to CMV serostatus. The 87-base-pair reads could not distinguish some IMGT-functional V segments, including TRBV6-2 and TRBV6-3, so those segments were excluded. A later analysis associated approximately 17,000 TCR beta sequences with specific HLA alleles at a false discovery rate of 0.05. Linkage disequilibrium might explain the correlated functional status among segregating V segments, but an unknown experimental factor could not be excluded. Because counts were too low, seventeen rarely observed V segments, including chromosome 9 orphons, were left out of the earlier analysis of 500 to 750 of the donors. In this cohort, only TCR beta chains were sequenced, and detectable features were limited by the absence of alpha or paired-chain data. Broadly in line with IMGT annotations, most TCR beta V segments showed up in productive rearrangements about 87% or about 30% of the time in an earlier analysis of 587 of the donors. A cluster of highly shared sequence variants was judged likely to represent a technical artifact of the sequencing pipeline. Most TCR sequences were observed very rarely across donors, whereas some public TCRs were present in many individuals. In a later genetic analysis, fewer N-insertions in productive TCRs were reported among donors in an Asian-associated ancestry cluster than the roughly 640-donor mean. In a later analysis, most CMV-associated TCR beta chains were found to appear HLA-restricted, with HLA associations seemingly driven largely by CMV exposure. A further reported finding was that TCR beta sequences accurately predicted the HLA-A and HLA-B alleles for most subjects in the first cohort. The classifier was reported to diagnose cytomegalovirus status with high specificity and sensitivity in both the original and validation cohorts. Strong co-occurrence of HLA alleles, especially DR and DQ, made assigning TCR associations to individual alleles difficult. The study listed 170 or so TCR beta chains as associated with cytomegalovirus. Because some donors lacked HLA typing at each locus, the association tests relied only on the typed subset. In vitro tests confirmed that a few of the cytomegalovirus-associated TCR beta chains recognize cytomegalovirus antigens.

In total, approximately 690 healthy bone marrow donors made up the cohort. At the time of sampling, every cohort member was nominally healthy, though immune exposures that went unrecorded were likely present. The donor was CMV seropositive and belonged to the group of 250 to 300 seropositive cohort members. A peripheral blood sample was provided by each donor, and peripheral blood mononuclear cells were used for TCR beta sequencing. The Qiagen DNeasy Blood Extraction Kit was used to extract genomic DNA from the blood cell samples. Turning to this clone: Its target antigen remains unknown.

The junction carries 13 bases between V and J, which are trimmed by 7 bases and 0 bases respectively. The CDR3 numbers 15 residues from cysteine through phenylalanine. Just CDR3 DNA is preserved here, 45 bases in frame from base 1. Via the germline V gene, CDR1 is SNHLY and CDR2 FYNNEI. Library preparation employed the immunoSEQ multiplex PCR assay. For the multiplex PCR, a mixture combining 60 forward primers for TCR Vbeta segments and 13 reverse primers for TCR Jbeta segments was used. The CDR3 region of rearranged TCR beta genes was amplified from genomic DNA with a multiplex PCR assay. The Illumina HiSeq System was used to sequence the amplified TCR beta libraries as 87-base-pair reads. The original pipeline was this. Across the 600 to 700 repertoires, a later analysis counted 75 million to 90 million unique TCR beta chains, some 11 million of which were shared by at least two donors. To remove PCR and sequencing errors, raw reads were error-corrected and collapsed into unique sequences using a nearest-neighbor algorithm that merged closely related sequences. To assign V, D and J gene segments, CDR3 sequences were aligned to IMGT reference sequences. Each retained sequence needed at least a six-nucleotide match to both a V gene segment and a J gene segment. A rearrangement was called productive if the CDR3 had no stop codons and remained in frame with V and J, and every other rearrangement was called non-productive. CDR3 was defined according to IMGT convention as the region running from the second conserved V-encoded cysteine to the conserved J-encoded phenylalanine. The earlier analysis of some 550 of the donors excluded any sequence lacking an unambiguous match to a single V gene segment. In an earlier analysis of 450 to 750 of the donors, a V segment was called functional when productive rearrangements were above 56.7%, and segregating when the standard deviation between donors exceeded 5%. A statistical classification framework was built for diagnosing cytomegalovirus status from the catalog of TCR beta chain sequences. In a later analysis, TCR nucleotide sequences were compared against IMGT/GENE-DB human TR gene sequences so that V and J genes could be assigned. A later analysis assigned CDR3 sequences and most-parsimonious VDJ recombination scenarios with the TCRdist pipeline. A later analysis defined each TCR beta chain by its CDR3 amino acid sequence plus V-gene family, and excluded reads lacking a unique V-gene family. As a way to deal with suspected cross-contamination and a sequencing artifact, a later analysis dropped over 550 nucleotide sequences that were highly shared and had low generation probability. In a later analysis, a clonal expansion index was calculated for each public chain from normalized within-repertoire ranks of inferred template counts. Generation probabilities in a later analysis came from a VDJ recombination model fitted to out-of-frame rearrangements, and those results were checked against IGoR. In a later analysis, hypergeometric tests were used to score TCR-TCR, TCR-HLA and TCR-CMV co-occurrence, with a repertoire-size bias correction applied to TCR pairs. A later analysis estimated false discovery rates by permuting HLA or CMV assignments 20 times. In a later analysis, co-occurring TCRs were grouped using DBSCAN, with TCRdist sequence similarity added in when clustering inside HLA-allele-positive subsets. Repertoires with fewer than 30,000 or more than 120,000 public chains were left out of co-occurrence clustering, as were several repertoires with anomalous nucleotide sharing. In TCRdb, the immuneACCESS table is reduced to in-frame sequences with V and J assigned. These tables do not hold every clone; where another copy was compared, an unresolved V gene accounts for under half, and the others remain unexplained. Clone size and V and J calls were adopted from that table, with D and trimming inferred from the DNA. The sample table holds tens of thousands of clones. The ten largest account for approximately 9.9% of the sample.

The origin of this receptor is a woman aged 45 to 65 in good health and CMV-seropositive. Sequencing was performed on PBMCs. The sequence links TRBV2 to TRBJ1-3, with TRBD1 perhaps the D gene, on 6 matching bases. The nucleotide sequence reads TGTGCCAGCACCACACAGGGAATCTCTGGAAACACCATATATTTT. Its product reads: CASTTQGISGNTIYF.